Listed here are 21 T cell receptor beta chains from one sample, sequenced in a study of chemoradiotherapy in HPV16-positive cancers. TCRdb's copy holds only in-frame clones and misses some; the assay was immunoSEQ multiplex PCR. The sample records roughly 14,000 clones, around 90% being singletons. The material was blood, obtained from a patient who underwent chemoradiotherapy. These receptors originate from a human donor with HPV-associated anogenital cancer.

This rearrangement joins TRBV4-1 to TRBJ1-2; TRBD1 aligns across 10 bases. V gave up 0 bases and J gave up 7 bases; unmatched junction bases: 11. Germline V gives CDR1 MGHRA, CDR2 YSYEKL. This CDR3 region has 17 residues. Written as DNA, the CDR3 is TGCGCCAGCAGCCAAGATGGACCGGGACAGGGGTTGGTTGGCTACACCTTC. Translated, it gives CASSQDGPGQGLVGYTF.

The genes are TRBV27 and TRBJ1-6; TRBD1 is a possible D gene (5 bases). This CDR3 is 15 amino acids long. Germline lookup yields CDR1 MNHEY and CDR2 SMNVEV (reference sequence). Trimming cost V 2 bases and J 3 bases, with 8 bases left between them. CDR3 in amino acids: CASSLRQGYNSPLHF. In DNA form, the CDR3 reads TGTGCCAGCAGTTTACGCCAGGGCTATAATTCACCCCTCCACTTT.

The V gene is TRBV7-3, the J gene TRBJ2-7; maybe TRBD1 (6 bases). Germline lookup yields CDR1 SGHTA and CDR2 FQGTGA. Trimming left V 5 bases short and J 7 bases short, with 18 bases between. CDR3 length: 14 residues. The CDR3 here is CASSPAPGHREQYF. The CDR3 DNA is TGTGCCAGCAGCCCTGCGCCGGGACACCGGGAGCAGTACTTC.

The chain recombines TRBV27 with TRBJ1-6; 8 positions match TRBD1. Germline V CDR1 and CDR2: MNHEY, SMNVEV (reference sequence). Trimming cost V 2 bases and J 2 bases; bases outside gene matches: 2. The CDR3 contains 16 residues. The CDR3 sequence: CASSLGQGTYNSPLHF. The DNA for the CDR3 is TGTGCCAGCAGTTTAGGACAGGGAACCTATAATTCACCCCTCCACTTT.

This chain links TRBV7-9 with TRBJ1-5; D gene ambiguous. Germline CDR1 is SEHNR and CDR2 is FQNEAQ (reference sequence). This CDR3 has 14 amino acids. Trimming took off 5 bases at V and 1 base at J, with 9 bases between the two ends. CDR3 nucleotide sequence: TGTGCCAGCAGCCATGACACGAGCAATCAGCCCCAGCATTTT. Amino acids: CASSHDTSNQPQHF.

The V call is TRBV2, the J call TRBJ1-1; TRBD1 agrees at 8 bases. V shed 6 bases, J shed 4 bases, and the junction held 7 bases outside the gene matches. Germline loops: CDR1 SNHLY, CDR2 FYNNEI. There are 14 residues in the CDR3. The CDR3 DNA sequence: TGTGCCAGCAGCATGCCAGGGGGCGTCACTGAAGCTTTCTTT. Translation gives CASSMPGGVTEAFF.

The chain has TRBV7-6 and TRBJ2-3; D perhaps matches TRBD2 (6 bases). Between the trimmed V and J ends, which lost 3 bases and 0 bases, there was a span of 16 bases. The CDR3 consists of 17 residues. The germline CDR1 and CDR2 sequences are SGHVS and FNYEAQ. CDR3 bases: TGTGCCAGCAGCTTCCTCGGGGGTCCCACTAGCACAGATACGCAGTATTTT. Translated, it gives CASSFLGGPTSTDTQYF.

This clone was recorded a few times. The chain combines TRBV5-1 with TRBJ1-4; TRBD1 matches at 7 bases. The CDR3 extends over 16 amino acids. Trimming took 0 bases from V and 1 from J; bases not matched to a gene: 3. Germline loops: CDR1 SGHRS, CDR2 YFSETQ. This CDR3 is CASSLVAGGTNEKLFF. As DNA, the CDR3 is TGCGCCAGCAGCTTGGTGGCAGGGGGAACTAATGAAAAACTGTTTTTT.

For the CDR3, the DNA is TGTGCCATCAGTGAGCCAGCACGTAGCACAGATACGCAGTATTTT. Encoded protein: CAISEPARSTDTQYF. V and J are TRBV10-3 and TRBJ2-3; D is unresolved. The germline gives CDR1 ENHRY, CDR2 SYGVKD. V lost 2 bases to trimming and J lost 0 bases, with 9 bases between them. CDR3 length: 15 residues.

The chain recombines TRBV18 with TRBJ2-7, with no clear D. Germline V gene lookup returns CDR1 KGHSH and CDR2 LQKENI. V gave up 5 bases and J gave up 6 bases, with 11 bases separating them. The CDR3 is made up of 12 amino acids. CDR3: CASSSRFGEQYF. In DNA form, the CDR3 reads TGTGCCAGCTCAAGTAGGTTCGGCGAGCAGTACTTC.

CDR3 in amino acids: CASTSGEGNEQFF. In nucleotides, the CDR3 is TGCGCCAGCACGAGTGGGGAGGGGAATGAGCAGTTCTTC. The chain is built from TRBV5-1 and TRBJ2-1, with 7 bases that match TRBD2. The CDR3 spans 13 residues. Trimming cost V 6 bases and J 7 bases; bases outside gene matches: 7. The germline V gene has CDR1 SGHRS and CDR2 YFSETQ.

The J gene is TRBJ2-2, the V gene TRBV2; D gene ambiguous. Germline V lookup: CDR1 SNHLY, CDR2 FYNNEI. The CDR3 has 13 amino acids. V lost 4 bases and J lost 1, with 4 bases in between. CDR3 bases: TGTGCCAGCAGTGGACAGAACACCGGGGAGCTGTTTTTT. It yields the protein CASSGQNTGELFF.

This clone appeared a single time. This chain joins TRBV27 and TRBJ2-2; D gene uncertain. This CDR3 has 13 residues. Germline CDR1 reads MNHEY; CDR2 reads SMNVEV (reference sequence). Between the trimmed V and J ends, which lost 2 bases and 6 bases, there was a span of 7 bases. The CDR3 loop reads CASSLMGPGELFF. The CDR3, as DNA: TGTGCCAGCAGTTTAATGGGTCCCGGGGAGCTGTTTTTT.

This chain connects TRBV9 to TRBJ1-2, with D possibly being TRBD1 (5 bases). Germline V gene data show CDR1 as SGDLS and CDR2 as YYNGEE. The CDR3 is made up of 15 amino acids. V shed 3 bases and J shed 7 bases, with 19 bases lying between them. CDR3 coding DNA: TGTGCCAGCAGCGAGGGCCTGGGGACTTCTTTTGGCTACACCTTC. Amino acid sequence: CASSEGLGTSFGYTF.

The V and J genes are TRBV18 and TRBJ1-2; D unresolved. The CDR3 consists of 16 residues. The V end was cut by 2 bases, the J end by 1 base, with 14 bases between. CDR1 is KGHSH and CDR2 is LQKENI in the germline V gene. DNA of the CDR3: TGTGCCAGCTCACCAAACCCCCAAGATATTAACTATGGCTACACCTTC. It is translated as CASSPNPQDINYGYTF.

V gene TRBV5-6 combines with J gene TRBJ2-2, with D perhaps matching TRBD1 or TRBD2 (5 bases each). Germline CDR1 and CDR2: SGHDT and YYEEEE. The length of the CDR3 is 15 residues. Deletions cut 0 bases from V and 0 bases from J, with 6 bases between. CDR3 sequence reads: CASSLGGSNTGELFF. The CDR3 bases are TGTGCCAGCAGCTTGGGGGGGTCGAACACCGGGGAGCTGTTTTTT.

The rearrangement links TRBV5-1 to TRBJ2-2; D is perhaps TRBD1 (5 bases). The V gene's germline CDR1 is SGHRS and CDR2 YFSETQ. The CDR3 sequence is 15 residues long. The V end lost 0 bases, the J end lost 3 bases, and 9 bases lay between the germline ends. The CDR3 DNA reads TGCGCCAGCAGCTTGGTGGCAGGGCACACCGGGGAGCTGTTTTTT. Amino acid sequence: CASSLVAGHTGELFF.

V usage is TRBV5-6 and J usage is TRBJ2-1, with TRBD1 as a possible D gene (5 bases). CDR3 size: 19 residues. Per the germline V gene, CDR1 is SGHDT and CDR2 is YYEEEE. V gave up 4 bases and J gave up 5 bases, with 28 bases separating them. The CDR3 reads CASSPPPTDNRWLNNEQFF. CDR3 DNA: TGTGCCAGCAGCCCCCCCCCGACAGACAATCGGTGGCTTAACAATGAGCAGTTCTTC.

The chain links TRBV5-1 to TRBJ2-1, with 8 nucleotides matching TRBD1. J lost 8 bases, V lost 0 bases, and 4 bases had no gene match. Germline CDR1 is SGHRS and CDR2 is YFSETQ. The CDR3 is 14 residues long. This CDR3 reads CASSLGTGLDEQFF. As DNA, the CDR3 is TGCGCCAGCAGCTTGGGGACAGGGTTGGATGAGCAGTTCTTC.

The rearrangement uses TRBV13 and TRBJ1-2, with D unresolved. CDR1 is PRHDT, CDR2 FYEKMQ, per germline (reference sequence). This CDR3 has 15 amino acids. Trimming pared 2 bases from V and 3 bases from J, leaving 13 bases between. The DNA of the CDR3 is TGTGCCAGCAGCTTATCTCGGTTTGCTCACTATGGCTACACCTTC. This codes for CASSLSRFAHYGYTF.

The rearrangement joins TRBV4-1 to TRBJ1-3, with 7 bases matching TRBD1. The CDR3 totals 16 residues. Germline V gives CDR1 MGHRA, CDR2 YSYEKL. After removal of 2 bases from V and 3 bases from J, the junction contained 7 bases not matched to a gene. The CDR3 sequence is CASSQINRGVGNTIYF. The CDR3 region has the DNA TGCGCCAGCAGCCAAATTAACAGGGGAGTTGGAAACACCATATATTTT.